The source of this T cell receptor (beta chain) is a study of shared clonotypes between healthy human individuals. Overall study findings and caveats: Naive subsets generally had larger estimated richness than memory subsets.

Everyone who donated was a Caucasian adult who lived in Nashville, Tennessee. Clones were read by immunoSEQ multiplex PCR, and TCRdb kept only the in-frame ones, dropping some. In the table there are fewer than 400,000 clones, over 65% of which are singletons. This clone was seen only a few times. Its antigen remains unidentified. CDR1 and CDR2 from the germline V gene are SGHDT and YYEEEE. The CDR3 covers 18 residues. The V gene lost 1 base and the J gene lost 7 bases, with 24 bases spanning the gap. Sequenced material: memory CD4+ T cells sorted from blood. Sample subset: CD45RA-negative fraction. The chain has TRBV5-6 and TRBJ2-1; D ambiguous. The sequence was collected from a man under 40 in good health. The CDR3 spells CASSLRNGPPSVMNEQFF. The CDR3 bases are TGTGCCAGCAGCTTGAGAAACGGGCCCCCTTCGGTGATGAATGAGCAGTTCTTC.